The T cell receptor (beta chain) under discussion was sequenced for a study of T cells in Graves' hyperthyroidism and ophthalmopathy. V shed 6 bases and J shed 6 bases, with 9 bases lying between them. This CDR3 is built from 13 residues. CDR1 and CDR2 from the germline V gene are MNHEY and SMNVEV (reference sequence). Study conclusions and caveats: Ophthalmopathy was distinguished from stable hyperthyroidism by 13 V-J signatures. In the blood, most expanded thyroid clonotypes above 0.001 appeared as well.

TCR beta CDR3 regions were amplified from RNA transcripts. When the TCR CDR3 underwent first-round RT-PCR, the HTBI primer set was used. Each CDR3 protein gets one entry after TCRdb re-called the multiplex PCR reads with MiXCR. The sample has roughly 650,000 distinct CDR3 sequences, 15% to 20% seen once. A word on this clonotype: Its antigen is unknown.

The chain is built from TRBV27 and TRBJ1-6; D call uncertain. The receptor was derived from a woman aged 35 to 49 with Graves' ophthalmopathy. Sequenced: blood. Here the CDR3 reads CASRPRLNSPLHF. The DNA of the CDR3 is TGTGCCAGCAGACCCCGACTTAATTCACCCCTCCACTTT.